Presented here are 14 T cell receptor beta chains from one specimen sequenced in a study of blood T cell repertoires in COVID-19. Clones were sequenced by immunoSEQ multiplex PCR, and TCRdb holds only the in-frame ones, with some missing. The sample lists around 260,000 clones; approximately 85% were seen once. Sequenced: peripheral blood. The receptor source for this set is a human donor in a cohort sampled during active COVID-19.

The V call is TRBV6-5, the J call TRBJ1-5; no definite D call. The CDR3 is 13 amino acids. Per germline, CDR1 MNHEY and CDR2 SVGAGI. The V end lost 6 bases, the J end lost 10 bases, and 16 bases lay between the germline ends. CDR3 residues: CASRTQASEPQHF. Here the CDR3 DNA reads TGTGCCAGCAGGACCCAGGCTTCCGAACCCCAGCATTTT.

The chain joins TRBV3-1 (or the pseudogene TRBV3-2) to TRBJ2-7; 11 bases match TRBD1. CDR1 and CDR2 (germline): LGHDT, YNNKEL (reference sequence). This CDR3 spans 14 amino acids. V lost 5 bases, J lost 4 bases, and 4 bases stayed unmatched. This chain's CDR3 is CASSAGTGGYEQYF. The DNA of the CDR3 is TGTGCCAGCAGCGCCGGGACAGGGGGTTACGAGCAGTACTTC.

This chain connects TRBV19 to TRBJ2-1; no reliable D call. The CDR3 covers 15 residues. The germline CDR1 and CDR2 sequences are LNHDA and SQIVND (reference sequence). The ends were cut back, 4 bases at V and 4 bases at J, with 14 bases in the middle. CDR3 in amino acids: CASSKVHYKYNEQFF. The CDR3 bases are TGTGCCAGTAGTAAGGTGCACTATAAGTACAATGAGCAGTTCTTC. Looking up the rest from reference TRBV19 and TRBJ2-1 gives the full variable domain: DGGITQSPKYLFRKEGQNVTLSCEQNLNHDAMYWYRQDPGQGLRLIYYSQIVNDFQKGDIAEGYSVSREKKESFPLTVTSAQKNPTAFYLCASSKVHYKYNEQFFGPGTRLTVL.

The rearrangement joins TRBV27 to TRBJ2-6; D may be TRBD2 (6 bases). The V end lost 8 bases, the J end lost 3 bases, and 14 bases lay between the germline ends. The CDR3 has 15 amino acids. CDR1 is MNHEY and CDR2 is SMNVEV in the germline V gene (reference sequence). CDR3 sequence (DNA): TGTGCCAGCGATTGTCCGGGGGTTGGGGCCAACGTCCTGACTTTC. This gives the protein CASDCPGVGANVLTF.

Regarding this clone: The sample contains more than one DNA sequence encoding this CDR3. V usage is TRBV2 and J usage is TRBJ2-3; the match to TRBD1 covers 7 bases. This CDR3 is 13 amino acids long. CDR1 is SNHLY, CDR2 FYNNEI, per germline. Germline trimming cut 6 bases from V and 3 bases from J; bases unmatched to any gene: 3. CDR3 sequence: CASSLQGTDTQYF. The CDR3, as DNA: TGTGCCAGCAGCCTACAGGGGACAGATACGCAGTATTTT.

In its sample, this clone was seen a few times. The CDR3 loop is CASTMKRDFENEKLFF. The DNA for the CDR3 is TGTGCCAGCACCATGAAAAGGGACTTTGAAAATGAAAAACTGTTTTTT. This rearrangement joins TRBV6-4 to TRBJ1-4; D possibly corresponds to TRBD1 (5 bases). Trimming removed 7 bases at V and 5 bases at J, with 20 bases between. The CDR3 sequence is 16 residues long. Germline V gene data show CDR1 as MRHNA and CDR2 as SNTAGT.

In this sample, this clone turned up a few times. V gene TRBV6-5 combines with J gene TRBJ1-1, with D maybe TRBD1 (5 bases). The CDR3 totals 12 residues. From germline, CDR1 is MNHEY and CDR2 SVGAGI. Trimming shortened V by 6 bases and J by 8 bases, and 13 bases separated the two germline ends. The CDR3, as DNA: TGTGCCAGCAGCCGCCCCGGGGGAGAAGCTTTCTTT. Encoded protein: CASSRPGGEAFF.

The genes are TRBV3-1 (or the pseudogene TRBV3-2) and TRBJ2-6; D remains ambiguous. V dropped 2 bases and J dropped 0 bases, with 11 bases sitting between them. Germline assignment: CDR1 LGHDT and CDR2 YNNKEL (reference sequence). The CDR3 spans 17 residues. CDR3 amino acids: CASSQLAAHSGANVLTF. The DNA of the CDR3 is TGTGCCAGCAGCCAACTTGCGGCTCACTCTGGGGCCAACGTCCTGACTTTC.

The J gene is TRBJ2-1, the V gene TRBV5-1; no clear D gene. V lost 3 bases and J lost 7, with 17 bases in between. CDR1 is SGHRS, CDR2 YFSETQ, per germline. CDR3 length: 15 amino acids. The CDR3 region is CASSSALPGTNEQFF. The CDR3 DNA sequence: TGCGCCAGCAGCTCGGCACTCCCAGGTACGAATGAGCAGTTCTTC.

CDR3 sequence (DNA): TGTGCCAGCAGCCAGGGATCTGGGGCCAACGTCCTGACTTTC. This codes for CASSQGSGANVLTF. The chain combines TRBV7-9 with TRBJ2-6; possibly TRBD1 for D (5 bases). The CDR3 runs 14 residues. Germline assignment: CDR1 SEHNR and CDR2 FQNEAQ (reference sequence). V was cut by 5 bases and J by 1 base, with 6 bases left in between. The full variable domain, with the rest looked up from reference TRBV7-9 and TRBJ2-6, is DTGVSQNPRHKITKRGQNVTFRCDPISEHNRLYWYRQTLGQGPEFLTYFQNEAQLEKSRLLSDRFSAERPKGSFSTLEIQRTEQGDSAMYLCASSQGSGANVLTFGAGSRLTVL.

This chain links TRBV6-2 or TRBV6-3 with TRBJ2-7; 10 bases agree with TRBD2. Germline V gene lookup returns CDR1 MNHEY and CDR2 SVGEGT. Trimming cost V 5 bases and J 3 bases; bases outside gene matches: 16. The CDR3 runs 18 residues. DNA for the CDR3: TGTGCCAGCAGTGGTAGAGGAGACAGCGGGAGGGCCGGCTACGAGCAGTACTTC. Translation gives CASSGRGDSGRAGYEQYF.

The J gene is TRBJ2-1, the V gene TRBV9, with 10 bases matching TRBD2. Germline V CDR1 and CDR2: SGDLS, YYNGEE. With 4 bases clipped from V and 1 base from J, the junction kept 8 bases outside the gene matches. CDR3 size: 17 residues. The CDR3 loop reads CASSRGRAGGSYNEQFF. The CDR3 DNA follows: TGTGCCAGCAGCAGGGGGCGAGCGGGAGGGTCCTACAATGAGCAGTTCTTC.

The V gene is TRBV29-1, the J gene TRBJ1-2; D gene uncertain. The CDR3 consists of 12 residues. Trimming pared 4 bases from V and 3 bases from J, leaving 9 bases between. Germline-derived CDR1 and CDR2 are SQVTM and ANQGSEA. The CDR3 region has the DNA TGCAGCGTTGTTGCTCCGGACTATGGCTACACCTTC. Amino acids: CSVVAPDYGYTF.

The chain uses TRBV6-1 and TRBJ2-1, with a weak D call TRBD2 (6 bases). Germline V lookup: CDR1 MNHNS, CDR2 SASEGT. CDR3 size: 13 residues. Between the trimmed V and J ends, which lost 2 bases and 6 bases, there was a span of 8 bases. The CDR3 bases are TGTGCCAGCAGTGAACAGGGAGGCAATGAGCAGTTCTTC. Its protein is CASSEQGGNEQFF.